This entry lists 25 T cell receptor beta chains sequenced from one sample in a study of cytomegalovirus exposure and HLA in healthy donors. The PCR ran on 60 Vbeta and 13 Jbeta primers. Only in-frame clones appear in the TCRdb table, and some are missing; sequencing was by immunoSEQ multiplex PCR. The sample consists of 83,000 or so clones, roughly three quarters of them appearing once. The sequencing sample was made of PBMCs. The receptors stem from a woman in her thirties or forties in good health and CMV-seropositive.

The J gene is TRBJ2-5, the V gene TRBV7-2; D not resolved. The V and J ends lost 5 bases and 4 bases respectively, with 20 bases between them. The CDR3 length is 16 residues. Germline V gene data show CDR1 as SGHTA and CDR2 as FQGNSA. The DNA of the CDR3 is TGTGCCAGCAGCGTAAACGGAGCGAATAACCGAGAGACCCAGTACTTC. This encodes CASSVNGANNRETQYF.

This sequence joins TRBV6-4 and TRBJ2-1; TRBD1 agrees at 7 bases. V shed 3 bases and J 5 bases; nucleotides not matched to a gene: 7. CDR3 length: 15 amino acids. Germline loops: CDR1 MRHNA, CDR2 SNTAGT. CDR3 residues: CASSDETGTDNEQFF. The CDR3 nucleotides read TGTGCCAGCAGTGATGAGACAGGGACGGACAATGAGCAGTTCTTC.

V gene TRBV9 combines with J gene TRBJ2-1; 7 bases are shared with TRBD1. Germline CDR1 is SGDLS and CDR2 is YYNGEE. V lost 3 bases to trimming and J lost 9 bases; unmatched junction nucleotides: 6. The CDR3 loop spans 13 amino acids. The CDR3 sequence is CASSGQGLGEQFF. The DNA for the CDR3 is TGTGCCAGCAGCGGACAGGGTTTGGGTGAGCAGTTCTTC.

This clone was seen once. This CDR3 reads CASSPWTSGTYEQYF. As DNA, the CDR3 is TGTGCCAGCAGCCCCTGGACTAGTGGGACCTACGAGCAGTACTTC. The chain recombines TRBV7-2 with TRBJ2-7; TRBD2 matches 7 bases. The CDR3 is 15 residues long. Germline assignment: CDR1 SGHTA and CDR2 FQGNSA. V was clipped by 5 bases and J by 2 bases; unmatched bases: 9.

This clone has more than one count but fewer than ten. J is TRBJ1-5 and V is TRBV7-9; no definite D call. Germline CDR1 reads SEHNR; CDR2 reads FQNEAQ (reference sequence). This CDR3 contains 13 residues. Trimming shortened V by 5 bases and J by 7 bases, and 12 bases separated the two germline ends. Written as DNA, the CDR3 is TGTGCCAGCAGCATGGAGTCTCCGCAGCCCCAGCATTTT. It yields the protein CASSMESPQPQHF.

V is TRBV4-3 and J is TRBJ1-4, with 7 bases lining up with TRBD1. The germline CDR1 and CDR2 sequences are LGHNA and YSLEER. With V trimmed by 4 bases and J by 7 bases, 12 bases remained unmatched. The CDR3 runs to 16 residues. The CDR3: CASSRNSGGLGEKLFF. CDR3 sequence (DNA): TGCGCCAGCAGCCGGAACTCAGGGGGGCTAGGTGAAAAACTGTTTTTT.

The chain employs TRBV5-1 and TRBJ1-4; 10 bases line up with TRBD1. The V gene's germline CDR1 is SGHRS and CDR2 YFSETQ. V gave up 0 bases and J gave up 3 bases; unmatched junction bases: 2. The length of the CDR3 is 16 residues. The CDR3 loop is CASSLVGTGANEKLFF. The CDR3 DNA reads TGCGCCAGCAGCTTGGTTGGGACAGGGGCTAATGAAAAACTGTTTTTT.

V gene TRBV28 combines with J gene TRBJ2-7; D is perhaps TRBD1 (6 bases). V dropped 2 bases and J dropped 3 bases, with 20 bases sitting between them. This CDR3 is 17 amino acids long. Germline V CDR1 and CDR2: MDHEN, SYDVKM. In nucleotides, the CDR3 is TGTGCCAGCAGTTTAAGGGCAGGGGACCTCCTATTCTACGAGCAGTACTTC. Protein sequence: CASSLRAGDLLFYEQYF.

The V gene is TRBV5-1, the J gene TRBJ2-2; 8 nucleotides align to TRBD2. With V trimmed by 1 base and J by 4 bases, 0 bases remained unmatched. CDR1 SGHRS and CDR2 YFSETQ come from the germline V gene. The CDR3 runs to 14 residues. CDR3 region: CASSLSGSTGELFF. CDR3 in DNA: TGCGCCAGCAGCTTGAGCGGGAGCACCGGGGAGCTGTTTTTT.

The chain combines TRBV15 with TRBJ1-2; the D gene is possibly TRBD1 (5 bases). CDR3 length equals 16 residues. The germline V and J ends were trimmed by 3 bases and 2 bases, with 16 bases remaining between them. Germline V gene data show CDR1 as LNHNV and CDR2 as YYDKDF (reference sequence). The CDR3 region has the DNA TGTGCCACCAGCAGGGGAAACAGCGGGGGGAACTATGGCTACACCTTC. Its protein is CATSRGNSGGNYGYTF.

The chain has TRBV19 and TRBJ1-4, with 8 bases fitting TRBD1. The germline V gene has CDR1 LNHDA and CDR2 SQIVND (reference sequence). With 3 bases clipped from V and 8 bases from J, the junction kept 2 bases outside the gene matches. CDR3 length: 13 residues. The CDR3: CASSIAGGEKLFF. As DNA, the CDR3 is TGTGCCAGTAGTATTGCAGGGGGCGAAAAACTGTTTTTT.

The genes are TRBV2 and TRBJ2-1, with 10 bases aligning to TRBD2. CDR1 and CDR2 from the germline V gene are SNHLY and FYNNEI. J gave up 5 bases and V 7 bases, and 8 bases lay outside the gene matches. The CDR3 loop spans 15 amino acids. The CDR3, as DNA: TGTGCCAGCACCGAAGGGAGCGGGGGGGACAATGAGCAGTTCTTC. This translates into CASTEGSGGDNEQFF.

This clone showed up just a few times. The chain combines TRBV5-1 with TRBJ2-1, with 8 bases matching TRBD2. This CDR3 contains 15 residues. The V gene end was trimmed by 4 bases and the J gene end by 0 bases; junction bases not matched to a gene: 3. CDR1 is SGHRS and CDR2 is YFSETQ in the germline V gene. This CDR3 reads CASSRGGNSYNEQFF. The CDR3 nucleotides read TGCGCCAGCAGCCGGGGGGGCAACTCCTACAATGAGCAGTTCTTC.

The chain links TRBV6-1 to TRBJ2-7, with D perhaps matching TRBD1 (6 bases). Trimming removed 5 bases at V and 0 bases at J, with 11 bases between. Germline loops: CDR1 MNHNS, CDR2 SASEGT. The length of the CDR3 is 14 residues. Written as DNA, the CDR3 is TGTGCCAGCAGTTTCGACAGGAGCTCCTACGAGCAGTACTTC. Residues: CASSFDRSSYEQYF.

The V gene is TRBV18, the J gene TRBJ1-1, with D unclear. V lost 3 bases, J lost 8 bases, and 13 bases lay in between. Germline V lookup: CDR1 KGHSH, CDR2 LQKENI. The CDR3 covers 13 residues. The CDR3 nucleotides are TGTGCCAGCTCACCTGGAGCCTCCGGGGAAGCTTTCTTT. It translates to CASSPGASGEAFF.

The CDR3 loop reads CASTDWGGNTEAFF. The CDR3 DNA reads TGTGCCAGCACCGACTGGGGGGGGAACACTGAAGCTTTCTTT. V is TRBV13 and J is TRBJ1-1, with TRBD1 as a possible D gene (5 bases). Germline-derived CDR1 and CDR2 are PRHDT and FYEKMQ (reference sequence). V lost 7 bases, J lost 1 base, and 13 bases lay in between. The CDR3 spans 14 residues.

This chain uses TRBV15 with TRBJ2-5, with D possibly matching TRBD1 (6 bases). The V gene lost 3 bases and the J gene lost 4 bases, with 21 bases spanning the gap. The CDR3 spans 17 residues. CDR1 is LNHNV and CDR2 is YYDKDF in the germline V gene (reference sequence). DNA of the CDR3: TGTGCCACCAGCAGGGGAACCCGTCAGGGGTCAGGAGAGACCCAGTACTTC. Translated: CATSRGTRQGSGETQYF.

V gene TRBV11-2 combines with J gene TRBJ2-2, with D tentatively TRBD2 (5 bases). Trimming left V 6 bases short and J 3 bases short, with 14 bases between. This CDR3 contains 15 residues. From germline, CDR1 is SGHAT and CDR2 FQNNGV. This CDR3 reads CASRRTPLDTGELFF. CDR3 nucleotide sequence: TGTGCCAGCAGAAGGACTCCCTTGGACACCGGGGAGCTGTTTTTT.

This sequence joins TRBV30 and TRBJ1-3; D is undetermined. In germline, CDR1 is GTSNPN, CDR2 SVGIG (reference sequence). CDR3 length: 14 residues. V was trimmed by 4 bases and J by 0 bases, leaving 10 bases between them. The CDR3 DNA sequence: TGTGCCTGGACGGAGCTAAGCTCTGGAAACACCATATATTTT. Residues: CAWTELSSGNTIYF.

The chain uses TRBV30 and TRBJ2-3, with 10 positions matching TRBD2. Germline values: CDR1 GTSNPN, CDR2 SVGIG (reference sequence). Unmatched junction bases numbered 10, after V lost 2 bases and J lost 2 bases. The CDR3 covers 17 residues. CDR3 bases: TGTGCCTGGAGTCCGACCCTACTAGCGGGGCTCACAGATACGCAGTATTTT. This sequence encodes CAWSPTLLAGLTDTQYF.

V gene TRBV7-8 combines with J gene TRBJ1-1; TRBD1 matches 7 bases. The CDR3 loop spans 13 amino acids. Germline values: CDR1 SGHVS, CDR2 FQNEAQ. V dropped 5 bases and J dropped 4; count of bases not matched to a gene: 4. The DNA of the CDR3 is TGTGCCAGCAGCAGGGGGCAATTCACTGAAGCTTTCTTT. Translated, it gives CASSRGQFTEAFF.

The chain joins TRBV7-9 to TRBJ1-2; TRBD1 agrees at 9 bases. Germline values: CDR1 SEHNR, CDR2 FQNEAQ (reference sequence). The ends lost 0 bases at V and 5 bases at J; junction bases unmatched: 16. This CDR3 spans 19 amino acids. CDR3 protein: CASSLASGTGNYAGYGYTF. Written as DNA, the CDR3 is TGTGCCAGCAGCTTAGCGTCCGGGACAGGGAATTATGCAGGATATGGCTACACCTTC.

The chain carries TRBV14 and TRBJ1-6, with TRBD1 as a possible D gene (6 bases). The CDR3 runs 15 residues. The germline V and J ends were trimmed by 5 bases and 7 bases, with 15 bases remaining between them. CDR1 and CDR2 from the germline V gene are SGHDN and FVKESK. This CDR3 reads CASSTTQGYNSPLHF. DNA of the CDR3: TGTGCCAGCAGCACGACTCAGGGGTACAATTCACCCCTCCACTTT.

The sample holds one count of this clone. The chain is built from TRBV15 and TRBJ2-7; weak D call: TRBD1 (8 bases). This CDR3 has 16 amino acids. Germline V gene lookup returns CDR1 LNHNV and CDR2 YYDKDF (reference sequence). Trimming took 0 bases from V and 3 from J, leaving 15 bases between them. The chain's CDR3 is CATSRDRSGTGYEQYF. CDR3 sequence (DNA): TGTGCCACCAGCAGAGATCGAAGCGGGACAGGCTACGAGCAGTACTTC.

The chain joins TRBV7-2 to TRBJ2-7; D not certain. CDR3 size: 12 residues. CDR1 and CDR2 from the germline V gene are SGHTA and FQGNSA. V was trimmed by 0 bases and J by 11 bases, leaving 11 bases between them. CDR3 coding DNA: TGTGCCAGCAGCTTAGCGCCGAGGTTAGAGTACTTC. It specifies CASSLAPRLEYF.